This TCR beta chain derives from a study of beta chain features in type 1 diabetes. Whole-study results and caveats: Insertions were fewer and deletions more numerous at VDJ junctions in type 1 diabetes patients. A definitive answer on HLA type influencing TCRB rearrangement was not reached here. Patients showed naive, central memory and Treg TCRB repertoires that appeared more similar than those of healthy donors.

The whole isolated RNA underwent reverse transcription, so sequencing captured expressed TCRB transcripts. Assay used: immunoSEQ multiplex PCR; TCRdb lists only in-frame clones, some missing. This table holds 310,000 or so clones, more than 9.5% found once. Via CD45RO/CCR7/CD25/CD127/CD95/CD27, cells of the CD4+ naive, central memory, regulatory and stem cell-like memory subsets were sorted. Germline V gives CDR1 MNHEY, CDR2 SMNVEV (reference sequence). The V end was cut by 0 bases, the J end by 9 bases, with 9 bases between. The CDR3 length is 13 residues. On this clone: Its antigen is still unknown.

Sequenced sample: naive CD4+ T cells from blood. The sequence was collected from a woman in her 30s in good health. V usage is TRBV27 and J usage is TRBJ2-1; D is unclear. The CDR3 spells CASSLSISFEQFF. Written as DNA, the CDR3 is TGTGCCAGCAGTTTATCTATTTCGTTTGAGCAGTTCTTC.